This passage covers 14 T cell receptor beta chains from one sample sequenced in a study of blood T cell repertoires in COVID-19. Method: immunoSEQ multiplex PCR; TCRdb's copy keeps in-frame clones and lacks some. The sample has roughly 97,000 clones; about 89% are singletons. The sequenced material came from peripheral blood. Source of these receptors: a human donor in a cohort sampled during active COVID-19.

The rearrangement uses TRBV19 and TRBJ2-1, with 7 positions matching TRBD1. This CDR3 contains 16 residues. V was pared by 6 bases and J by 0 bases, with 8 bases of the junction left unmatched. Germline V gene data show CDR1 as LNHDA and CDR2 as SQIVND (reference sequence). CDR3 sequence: CASRRQGSSSYNEQFF. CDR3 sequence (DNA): TGTGCCAGTAGGAGACAGGGCTCGAGCTCCTACAATGAGCAGTTCTTC.

The CDR3 DNA reads TGTGCCAGCAGCTCCAGAGCCGGGACAGGTCTCGGAGAGACCCAGTACTTC. Translation gives CASSSRAGTGLGETQYF. The chain carries TRBV5-4 and TRBJ2-5; 8 bases match TRBD1. Trimming at V came to 3 bases and at J to 4 bases, leaving 14 bases not matched to a gene. Germline values: CDR1 SGHNT, CDR2 YYREEE (reference sequence). There are 17 residues in the CDR3.

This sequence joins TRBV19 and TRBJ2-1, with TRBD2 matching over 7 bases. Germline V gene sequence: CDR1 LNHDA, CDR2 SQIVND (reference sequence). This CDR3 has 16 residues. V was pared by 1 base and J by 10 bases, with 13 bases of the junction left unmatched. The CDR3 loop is CASSIAGGSLYREQFF. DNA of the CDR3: TGTGCCAGTAGTATAGCGGGAGGATCTCTTTACAGAGAGCAGTTCTTC. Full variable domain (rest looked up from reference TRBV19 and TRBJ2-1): DGGITQSPKYLFRKEGQNVTLSCEQNLNHDAMYWYRQDPGQGLRLIYYSQIVNDFQKGDIAEGYSVSREKKESFPLTVTSAQKNPTAFYLCASSIAGGSLYREQFFGPGTRLTVL.

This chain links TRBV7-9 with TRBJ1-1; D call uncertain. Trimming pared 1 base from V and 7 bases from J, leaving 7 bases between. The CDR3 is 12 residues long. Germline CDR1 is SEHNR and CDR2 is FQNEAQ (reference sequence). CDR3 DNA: TGTGCCAGCAGCTTAGAAATCAGTGAAGCTTTCTTT. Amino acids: CASSLEISEAFF. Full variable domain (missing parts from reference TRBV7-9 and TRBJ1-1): DTGVSQNPRHKITKRGQNVTFRCDPISEHNRLYWYRQTLGQGPEFLTYFQNEAQLEKSRLLSDRFSAERPKGSFSTLEIQRTEQGDSAMYLCASSLEISEAFFGQGTRLTVV.

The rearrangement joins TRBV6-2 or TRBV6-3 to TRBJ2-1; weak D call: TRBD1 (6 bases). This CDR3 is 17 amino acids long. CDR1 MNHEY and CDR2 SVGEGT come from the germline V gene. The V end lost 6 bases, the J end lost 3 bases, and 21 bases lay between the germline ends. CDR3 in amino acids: CASSRQTGHRYYNEQFF. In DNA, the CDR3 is TGTGCCAGCAGCCGCCAGACAGGCCACCGCTACTACAATGAGCAGTTCTTC.

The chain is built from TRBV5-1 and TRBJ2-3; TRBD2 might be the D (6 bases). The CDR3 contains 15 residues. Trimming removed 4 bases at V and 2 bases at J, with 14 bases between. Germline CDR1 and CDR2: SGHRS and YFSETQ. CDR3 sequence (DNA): TGCGCCAGCAGCGCTGGACGCGGGGCCACAGATACGCAGTATTTT. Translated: CASSAGRGATDTQYF. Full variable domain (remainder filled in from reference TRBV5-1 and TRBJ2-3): KAGVTQTPRYLIKTRGQQVTLSCSPISGHRSVSWYQQTPGQGLQFLFEYFSETQRNKGNFPGRFSGRQFSNSRSEMNVSTLELGDSALYLCASSAGRGATDTQYFGPGTRLTVL.

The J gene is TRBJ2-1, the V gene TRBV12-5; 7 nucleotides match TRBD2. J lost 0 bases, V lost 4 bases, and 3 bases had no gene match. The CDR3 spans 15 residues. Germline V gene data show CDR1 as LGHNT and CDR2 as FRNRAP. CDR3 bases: TGTGCTAGTGGTTCCGCGGGAGCCTCCTACAATGAGCAGTTCTTC. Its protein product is CASGSAGASYNEQFF. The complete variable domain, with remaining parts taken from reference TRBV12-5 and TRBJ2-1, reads DARVTQTPRHKVTEMGQEVTMRCQPILGHNTVFWYRQTMMQGLELLAYFRNRAPLDDSGMPKDRFSAEMPDATLATLKIQPSEPRDSAVYFCASGSAGASYNEQFFGPGTRLTVL.

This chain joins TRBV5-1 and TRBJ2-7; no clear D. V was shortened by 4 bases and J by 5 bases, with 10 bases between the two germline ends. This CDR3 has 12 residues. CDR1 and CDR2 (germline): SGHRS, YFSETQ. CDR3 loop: CASSSRGHEQYF. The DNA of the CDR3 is TGCGCCAGCAGCAGCCGAGGCCACGAGCAGTACTTC.

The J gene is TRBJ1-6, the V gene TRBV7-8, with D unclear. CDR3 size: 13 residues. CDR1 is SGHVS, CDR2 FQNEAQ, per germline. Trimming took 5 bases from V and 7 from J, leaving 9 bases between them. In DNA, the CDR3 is TGTGCCAGCAGCCTAACAGTCAATTCACCCCTCCACTTT. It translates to CASSLTVNSPLHF.

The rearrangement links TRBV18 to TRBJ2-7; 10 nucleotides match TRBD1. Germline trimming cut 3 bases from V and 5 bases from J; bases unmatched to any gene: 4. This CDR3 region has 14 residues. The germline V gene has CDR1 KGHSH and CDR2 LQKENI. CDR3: CASSPGQGNDEQYF. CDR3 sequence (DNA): TGTGCCAGCTCACCGGGACAGGGGAACGACGAGCAGTACTTC.

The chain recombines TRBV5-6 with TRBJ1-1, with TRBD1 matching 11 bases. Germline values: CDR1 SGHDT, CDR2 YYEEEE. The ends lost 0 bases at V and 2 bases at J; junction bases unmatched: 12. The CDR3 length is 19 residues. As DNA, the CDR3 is TGTGCCAGCAGCTTGGCAGGGACAGGGGGTATATGGTTAAACACTGAAGCTTTCTTT. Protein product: CASSLAGTGGIWLNTEAFF.

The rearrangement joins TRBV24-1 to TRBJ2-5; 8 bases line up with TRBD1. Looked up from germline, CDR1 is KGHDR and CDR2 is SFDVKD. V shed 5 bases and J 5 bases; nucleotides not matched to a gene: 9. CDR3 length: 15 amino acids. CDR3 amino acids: CATSGVRGRGETQYF. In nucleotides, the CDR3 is TGTGCCACCAGTGGGGTCAGGGGGCGCGGGGAGACCCAGTACTTC.

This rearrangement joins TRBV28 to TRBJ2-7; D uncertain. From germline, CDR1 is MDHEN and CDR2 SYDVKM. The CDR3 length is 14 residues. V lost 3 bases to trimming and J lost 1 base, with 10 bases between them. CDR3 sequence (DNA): TGTGCCAGCAGTTTTCCAGCGCAATCCTACGAGCAGTACTTC. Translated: CASSFPAQSYEQYF.

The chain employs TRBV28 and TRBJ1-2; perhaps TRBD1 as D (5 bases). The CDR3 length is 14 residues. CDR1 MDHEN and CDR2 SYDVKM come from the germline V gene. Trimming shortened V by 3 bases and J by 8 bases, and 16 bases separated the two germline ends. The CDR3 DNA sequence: TGTGCCAGCAGTTTGGGCGTAGGGGCAGACGGCTACACCTTC. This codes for CASSLGVGADGYTF.